The rows below give T cell receptor beta chains drawn from one sample of a study of T-cell memory formation after mild COVID-19. TCRdb recomputed calls from the 5' RACE reads with MiXCR, one row per CDR3 protein. The repertoire holds 150,000 to 200,000 distinct CDR3 sequences, with around 30% as singletons. Material for sequencing was PBMCs or a T cell subset sorted from them (not recorded which). These receptors were collected from an adult woman who had mild COVID-19 (a few samples of this study predate the infection). Cell type and time point are not known. Each CDR3 is given with its conserved first and last residue. The order of the fields is D gene, J gene, V gene, clone size, CDR3 protein, CDR3 DNA. The D gene is left open where the match is weak. Clone size appears in some rows only: once, few, many, or a class for an expanded clone.

d_call: .; j_call: TRBJ1-2; v_call: TRBV3-1; clone_size: .; cdr3_aa: CASFDTPYGYTF; cdr3_nt: TGTGCCAGCTTCGACACCCCATATGGCTACACCTTC
d_call: .; j_call: TRBJ2-1; v_call: TRBV19; clone_size: .; cdr3_aa: CASSLGRVSGNEQFF; cdr3_nt: TGTGCCAGTAGTTTGGGTCGTGTTAGCGGCAATGAGCAGTTCTTC
d_call: TRBD2; j_call: TRBJ2-5; v_call: TRBV5-5; clone_size: few; cdr3_aa: CASSLLRDYLRETQYF; cdr3_nt: TGTGCCAGCAGCTTGTTGCGGGACTACCTTCGGGAGACCCAGTACTTC
d_call: TRBD2; j_call: TRBJ2-5; v_call: TRBV5-1; clone_size: few; cdr3_aa: CASSPGGSGQETQYF; cdr3_nt: TGCGCCAGCAGCCCGGGGGGTAGCGGACAAGAGACCCAGTACTTC
d_call: TRBD1; j_call: TRBJ1-2; v_call: TRBV7-2; clone_size: .; cdr3_aa: CASSLASQGARNYGYTF; cdr3_nt: TGTGCCAGCAGCTTAGCCTCACAGGGGGCGAGGAACTATGGCTACACCTTC
d_call: .; j_call: TRBJ2-7; v_call: TRBV6-2/TRBV6-3; clone_size: .; cdr3_aa: CASRRSSVYEQYF; cdr3_nt: TGTGCCAGCCGACGGAGTTCTGTTTACGAGCAGTACTTC
d_call: TRBD2; j_call: TRBJ2-5; v_call: TRBV29-1; clone_size: .; cdr3_aa: CSVVLAGEETQYF; cdr3_nt: TGCAGCGTTGTACTGGCGGGGGAAGAGACCCAGTACTTC
d_call: TRBD2; j_call: TRBJ2-4; v_call: TRBV7-9; clone_size: .; cdr3_aa: CASRPIAGPMSGDIQYF; cdr3_nt: TGTGCCAGCAGACCGATAGCGGGGCCGATGAGCGGAGACATTCAGTACTTC
d_call: .; j_call: TRBJ2-7; v_call: TRBV5-1; clone_size: few; cdr3_aa: CASSLDPRYEQYF; cdr3_nt: TGCGCCAGCAGCTTGGATCCTCGGTACGAGCAGTACTTC
d_call: TRBD2; j_call: TRBJ2-7; v_call: TRBV5-1; clone_size: few; cdr3_aa: CASSLISGENYEQYF; cdr3_nt: TGCGCCAGCAGCTTGATTAGCGGGGAGAATTACGAGCAGTACTTC
d_call: TRBD2; j_call: TRBJ2-1; v_call: TRBV7-9; clone_size: .; cdr3_aa: CASSPGLAEQFF; cdr3_nt: TGTGCCAGCAGCCCAGGACTAGCGGAGCAGTTCTTC
d_call: .; j_call: TRBJ1-3; v_call: TRBV7-6; clone_size: many; cdr3_aa: CASSLDPSSGNTIYF; cdr3_nt: TGTGCCAGCAGCTTAGACCCGAGCTCTGGAAACACCATATATTTT
d_call: .; j_call: TRBJ2-2; v_call: TRBV5-1; clone_size: .; cdr3_aa: CASSPAMGAGELFF; cdr3_nt: TGCGCCAGCAGCCCAGCTATGGGAGCCGGGGAGCTGTTTTTT
d_call: .; j_call: TRBJ2-3; v_call: TRBV5-1; clone_size: .; cdr3_aa: CASSPPGHAATDTQYF; cdr3_nt: TGCGCCAGCAGTCCTCCGGGACATGCAGCCACAGATACGCAGTATTTT
d_call: TRBD2; j_call: TRBJ2-7; v_call: TRBV12-3/TRBV12-4; clone_size: .; cdr3_aa: CASSSSRLAAGNEQYF; cdr3_nt: TGTGCCAGCAGTTCCTCAAGACTAGCGGCCGGAAACGAGCAGTACTTC
d_call: .; j_call: TRBJ2-4; v_call: TRBV5-1; clone_size: .; cdr3_aa: CASSEGRSGIQYF; cdr3_nt: TGCGCCAGCAGCGAGGGCCGCTCCGGCATTCAGTACTTC
d_call: .; j_call: TRBJ2-1; v_call: TRBV20-1; clone_size: few; cdr3_aa: CSARGGAYINEQFF; cdr3_nt: TGCAGTGCCAGGGGCGGGGCTTATATCAATGAGCAGTTCTTC
d_call: TRBD1; j_call: TRBJ2-5; v_call: TRBV7-6; clone_size: .; cdr3_aa: CASSLARAGGQETQYF; cdr3_nt: TGTGCCAGCAGCTTAGCGCGGGCAGGGGGCCAAGAGACCCAGTACTTC
d_call: TRBD1; j_call: TRBJ1-1; v_call: TRBV7-8; clone_size: .; cdr3_aa: CASSGRRDRGTEAFF; cdr3_nt: TGTGCCAGCAGCGGCCGACGGGACAGGGGCACTGAAGCTTTCTTT
d_call: TRBD2; j_call: TRBJ2-1; v_call: TRBV24-1; clone_size: few; cdr3_aa: CATSDPGSSGSYNEQFF; cdr3_nt: TGTGCCACCAGTGATCCAGGTTCTAGCGGGAGTTACAATGAGCAGTTCTTC
d_call: .; j_call: TRBJ1-1; v_call: TRBV20-1; clone_size: few; cdr3_aa: CSILGRTEAFF; cdr3_nt: TGCAGTATACTTGGTAGGACTGAAGCTTTCTTT
d_call: .; j_call: TRBJ1-2; v_call: TRBV7-6; clone_size: few; cdr3_aa: CASSPDGGGYTF; cdr3_nt: TGTGCCAGCAGCCCGGACGGAGGGGGCTACACCTTC
d_call: .; j_call: TRBJ2-1; v_call: TRBV4-1; clone_size: .; cdr3_aa: CASSQGRVWADEQFF; cdr3_nt: TGCGCCAGCAGCCAAGGTCGAGTTTGGGCCGATGAGCAGTTCTTC
d_call: TRBD2; j_call: TRBJ2-1; v_call: TRBV6-2/TRBV6-3; clone_size: few; cdr3_aa: CASTQLAGVSEQFF; cdr3_nt: TGTGCCAGCACCCAACTAGCGGGAGTTTCTGAGCAGTTCTTC
d_call: .; j_call: TRBJ1-5; v_call: TRBV7-2; clone_size: .; cdr3_aa: CASSTSRVQPQHF; cdr3_nt: TGTGCCAGCAGCACCTCACGGGTTCAGCCCCAGCATTTT
d_call: .; j_call: TRBJ1-5; v_call: TRBV28; clone_size: .; cdr3_aa: CASSLVAPSNQPQHF; cdr3_nt: TGTGCCAGCAGTTTAGTGGCTCCGAGCAATCAGCCCCAGCATTTT
d_call: .; j_call: TRBJ2-4; v_call: TRBV5-1; clone_size: .; cdr3_aa: CASSTDRAKNIQYF; cdr3_nt: TGCGCCAGCAGCACGGACAGAGCCAAAAACATTCAGTACTTC
d_call: TRBD1; j_call: TRBJ2-7; v_call: TRBV7-6; clone_size: few; cdr3_aa: CASRTWTGTETYEQYF; cdr3_nt: TGTGCCAGCAGGACCTGGACCGGGACAGAAACCTACGAGCAGTACTTC
d_call: .; j_call: TRBJ2-1; v_call: TRBV11-2; clone_size: once; cdr3_aa: CASRNPLAPLHNEQFF; cdr3_nt: TGTGCCAGCCGCAACCCCCTAGCCCCCTTACACAATGAGCAGTTCTTC
d_call: TRBD1; j_call: TRBJ2-1; v_call: TRBV4-1; clone_size: .; cdr3_aa: CASSHPPTGRSYNEQFF; cdr3_nt: TGCGCCAGCAGCCATCCCCCGACAGGGCGATCCTACAATGAGCAGTTCTTC
d_call: .; j_call: TRBJ2-3; v_call: TRBV29-1; clone_size: few; cdr3_aa: CSVEESSRTDTQYF; cdr3_nt: TGCAGCGTTGAAGAGTCGAGTCGCACAGATACGCAGTATTTT